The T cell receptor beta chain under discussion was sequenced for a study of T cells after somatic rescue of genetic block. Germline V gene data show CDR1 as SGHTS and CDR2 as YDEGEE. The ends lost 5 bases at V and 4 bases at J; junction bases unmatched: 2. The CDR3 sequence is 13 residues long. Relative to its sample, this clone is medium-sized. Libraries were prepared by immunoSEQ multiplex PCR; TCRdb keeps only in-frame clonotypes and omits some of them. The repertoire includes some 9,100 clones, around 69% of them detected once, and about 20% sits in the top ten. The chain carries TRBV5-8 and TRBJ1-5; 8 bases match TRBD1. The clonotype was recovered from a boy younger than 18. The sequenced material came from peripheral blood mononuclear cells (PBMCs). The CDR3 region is CASSWTGNQPQHF. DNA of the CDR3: TGTGCCAGCAGTTGGACAGGGAATCAGCCCCAGCATTTT.